Below, one T cell receptor (beta chain) is given with its context. The repertoire was sequenced with immunoSEQ multiplex PCR; TCRdb's copy has only in-frame clones and lacks some. Here the sample spans about 23,000 clones, around 87% being singletons. This specimen comes from a study of preoperative IRX-2 immunotherapy in early breast cancer. Treatment meaning: preoperative locoregional IRX-2 cytokine immunotherapy. Samples came from a phase Ib trial of preoperative locoregional IRX-2 cytokine immunotherapy. The germline V gene has CDR1 SGHTA and CDR2 FQGNSA. V shed 5 bases, J shed 3 bases, and the junction held 6 bases outside the gene matches. The CDR3 is made up of 14 amino acids.

The chain carries TRBV7-2 and TRBJ2-5, with 7 bases identical to TRBD2. This TCR derives from a human donor with breast cancer. This specimen was tumor tissue, taken after IRX-2 immunotherapy. The CDR3 DNA reads as TGTGCCAGCAGCACGGGACTAATAAAAGAGACCCAGTACTTC. This gives the protein CASSTGLIKETQYF.